Following are 10 T cell receptor beta chains from one sample sequenced in a study of blood T cell repertoires in COVID-19 (dated by TCRdb to 2019 to 2021). The method behind the library was the immunoSEQ multiplex PCR assay. TCRdb limited this immuneACCESS table to in-frame rearrangements with V and J called. A share of clones is missing; checked studies link under half to unresolved V genes, and the rest is unexplained. The sample contains roughly 100,000 clones, more than 80% of them found a single time. The biggest ten clones account for roughly 13% of the sample. Sequences were obtained from peripheral blood. The receptors originated from a woman aged 60-70 years with acute or convalescent COVID-19.

The chain recombines TRBV10-3 with TRBJ2-5, with a tentative D call TRBD2 (7 bases). The CDR3 has 14 amino acids. Trimming took off 3 bases at V and 4 bases at J, with 12 bases between the two ends. Germline V gene sequence: CDR1 ENHRY, CDR2 SYGVKD. The CDR3 DNA follows: TGTGCCATCAGTGACGGGGGGCTCGGAGAGACCCAGTACTTC. It specifies CAISDGGLGETQYF.

This clone was detected once. This chain links TRBV18 with TRBJ1-1, with TRBD1 identical over 10 bases. V shed 6 bases and J 8 bases; nucleotides not matched to a gene: 18. The CDR3 totals 17 residues. CDR1 and CDR2 from the germline V gene are KGHSH and LQKENI. The CDR3 reads CASSVRTGGILEPEAFF. The CDR3 DNA reads as TGTGCCAGCTCGGTGAGGACAGGGGGGATCCTCGAACCCGAAGCTTTCTTT.

This chain links TRBV18 with TRBJ1-3; 9 positions match TRBD1. Trimming removed 6 bases from V and 6 bases from J; junction bases left unmatched: 6. This CDR3 has 14 amino acids. CDR1 and CDR2 (germline): KGHSH, LQKENI. CDR3 nucleotides: TGTGCCAGCTCTCTCGGACAGGGGACAAACACCATATATTTT. Translating gives CASSLGQGTNTIYF.

This rearrangement joins TRBV19 to TRBJ1-1, with 8 bases lining up with TRBD1. CDR1 is LNHDA and CDR2 is SQIVND in the germline V gene (reference sequence). The CDR3 sequence is 13 residues long. The junction had 9 bases not matched to a gene; V was cut back by 4 bases and J by 11 bases. This CDR3 is CASSRTGTGRAFF. In DNA, the CDR3 is TGTGCCAGTAGTAGGACAGGGACCGGGCGGGCTTTCTTT. Full variable domain (outside the CDR3, taken from reference TRBV19 and TRBJ1-1): DGGITQSPKYLFRKEGQNVTLSCEQNLNHDAMYWYRQDPGQGLRLIYYSQIVNDFQKGDIAEGYSVSREKKESFPLTVTSAQKNPTAFYLCASSRTGTGRAFFGQGTRLTVV.

The V gene is TRBV7-6, the J gene TRBJ2-5; no clear D. The germline CDR1 and CDR2 sequences are SGHVS and FNYEAQ. Trimming pared 0 bases from V and 1 base from J, leaving 6 bases between. The CDR3 has 14 amino acids. For the CDR3, the DNA is TGTGCCAGCAGCTTAGCCAGCGTCCAAGAGACCCAGTACTTC. Encoded protein: CASSLASVQETQYF.

Remarks on this clone: The junction departs from the called germline gene at one end, perhaps through a read error. This sequence joins TRBV3-1 (or the pseudogene TRBV3-2) and TRBJ1-2, with D uncertain. The CDR3 runs to 12 residues. Germline V CDR1 and CDR2: LGHDT, YNNKEL (reference sequence). The CDR3 region has the DNA TGTGCCAGCAGCCAAGATAGTGGGCCAGAAAATTTC. It encodes CASSQDSGPENF.

The V gene is TRBV6-5, the J gene TRBJ1-3, with D maybe TRBD1 (5 bases). CDR1 is MNHEY, CDR2 SVGAGI, per germline. This CDR3 has 15 residues. Trimming took 6 bases from V and 4 from J, leaving 16 bases between them. The CDR3 reads CASRPTRGVGNTIYF. The CDR3 nucleotides are TGTGCCAGCAGGCCGACTCGGGGGGTCGGAAACACCATATATTTT.

The rearrangement joins TRBV5-4 to TRBJ1-4, with TRBD1 matching over 8 bases. The germline V gene has CDR1 SGHNT and CDR2 YYREEE (reference sequence). With V trimmed by 0 bases and J by 7 bases, 5 bases remained unmatched. The CDR3 covers 15 residues. CDR3 amino acids: CASSLGGQGGEKLFF. In DNA form, the CDR3 reads TGTGCCAGCAGCTTGGGCGGACAGGGAGGTGAAAAACTGTTTTTT.

CDR3 amino acids: CATSGGDYGYTF. In nucleotides, the CDR3 is TGTGCCACCTCGGGAGGGGACTATGGCTACACCTTC. The chain has TRBV6-6 and TRBJ1-2, with D possibly being TRBD1 (5 bases). With 10 bases removed from V and 3 bases from J, the gap between germline ends came to 12 bases. The CDR3 contains 12 residues. Per the germline V gene, CDR1 is MNHNY and CDR2 is SVGAGI (reference sequence).

The chain has TRBV10-3 and TRBJ2-2; 10 bases align to TRBD1. Unmatched junction bases numbered 6, after V lost 1 base and J lost 4 bases. The CDR3 runs to 17 residues. CDR1 is ENHRY and CDR2 is SYGVKD in the germline V gene. The CDR3 DNA reads TGTGCCATCAGTGAGTTGGGACAGGGGAGTGCCACCGGGGAGCTGTTTTTT. It translates to CAISELGQGSATGELFF.